The 3 T cell receptor beta chains given below trace back to one sample, sequenced in a study of blood T cell repertoires in COVID-19. TCRdb keeps only in-frame clones here, not all; method: immunoSEQ multiplex PCR. The repertoire has roughly 120,000 clones, under 95% of them found once; the top ten carry 4% to 5%. The specimen was peripheral blood. Source of these receptors: a man aged 55 to 70 with COVID-19, enrolled during active disease.

The CDR3 loop reads CASSLLTDNEQFF. CDR3 in DNA: TGTGCCAGCAGTTTGCTTACAGACAATGAGCAGTTCTTC. V gene TRBV28 combines with J gene TRBJ2-1; D remains ambiguous. This CDR3 comprises 13 residues. Trimming shortened V by 3 bases and J by 5 bases, and 8 bases separated the two germline ends. Germline V gene data show CDR1 as MDHEN and CDR2 as SYDVKM. The variable domain in full, with the rest retrieved from reference TRBV28 and TRBJ2-1, is DVKVTQSSRYLVKRTGEKVFLECVQDMDHENMFWYRQDPGLGLRLIYFSYDVKMKEKGDIPEGYSVSREKKERFSLILESASTNQTSMYLCASSLLTDNEQFFGPGTRLTVL.

The rearrangement links TRBV10-3 to TRBJ1-4, with 10 nucleotides matching TRBD1. Germline lookup yields CDR1 ENHRY and CDR2 SYGVKD. Unmatched junction bases numbered 5, after V lost 6 bases and J lost 4 bases. The CDR3 spans 15 residues. As DNA, the CDR3 is TGTGCCATCAGAGCCGGGACAGGGGATAATGAAAAACTGTTTTTT. This codes for CAIRAGTGDNEKLFF.

This CDR3 reads CASSLAASGGYTF. The CDR3 DNA reads as TGTGCCAGCAGCTTAGCAGCGTCGGGAGGCTACACCTTC. The chain joins TRBV7-9 to TRBJ1-2; no clear D. The CDR3 sequence is 13 residues long. The germline V and J ends were trimmed by 0 bases and 8 bases, with 10 bases remaining between them. Germline lookup yields CDR1 SEHNR and CDR2 FQNEAQ (reference sequence).